One sample yielded the 6 T cell receptor beta chains listed below, sequenced in a study of T cells of healthy individuals. MiXCR was run by TCRdb on the 5' RACE reads, yielding one entry per CDR3 protein. The data contain approximately 50,000 distinct CDR3 sequences, about 15% of them seen just once; the ten biggest clones take up roughly 16%. All receptors derive from a human donor in good health.

The chain combines TRBV7-8 with TRBJ2-7; D gene ambiguous. V dropped 1 base and J dropped 2 bases, with 12 bases sitting between them. This CDR3 contains 15 residues. Germline lookup yields CDR1 SGHVS and CDR2 FQNEAQ. DNA of the CDR3: TGTGCCAGCAGCTTAGGAAGCGAACCTACCTACGAGCAGTACTTC. It is translated as CASSLGSEPTYEQYF.

The genes are TRBV6-2 or TRBV6-3 and TRBJ1-1; D is unresolved. The CDR3 length is 14 residues. The germline CDR1 and CDR2 sequences are MNHEY and SVGEGT. V lost 2 bases, J lost 1 base, and 8 bases lay in between. The CDR3 sequence: CASSYLSSNTEAFF. In DNA, the CDR3 is TGTGCCAGCAGTTACCTCAGTTCGAACACTGAAGCTTTCTTT.

The chain has TRBV18 and TRBJ1-1, with D possibly matching TRBD1 (6 bases). Germline assignment: CDR1 KGHSH and CDR2 LQKENI. V gave up 2 bases and J gave up 3 bases, with 10 bases separating them. The CDR3 is 14 amino acids. The CDR3 region is CASSPGPGDTEAFF. DNA for the CDR3: TGTGCCAGCTCACCAGGGCCAGGGGACACTGAAGCTTTCTTT. Based on the CDR3 plus reference TRBV18 and TRBJ1-1, the full variable domain is NAGVMQNPRHLVRRRGQEARLRCSPMKGHSHVYWYRQLPEEGLKFMVYLQKENIIDESGMPKERFSAEFPKEGPSILRIQQVVRGDSAAYFCASSPGPGDTEAFFGQGTRLTVV.

Many counts were recorded for this clonotype. The chain carries TRBV7-2 and TRBJ1-2; D is possibly TRBD1 (6 bases). CDR1 and CDR2 (germline): SGHTA, FQGNSA. The CDR3 covers 14 residues. The ends were cut back, 3 bases at V and 8 bases at J, with 16 bases in the middle. The CDR3 DNA follows: TGTGCCAGCAGCTTCCTAGGGGGGACGAGGGGCTACACCTTC. This sequence encodes CASSFLGGTRGYTF.

The rearrangement joins TRBV19 to TRBJ2-7; TRBD1 aligns across 10 bases. V lost 5 bases, J lost 3 bases, and 1 base stayed unmatched. The CDR3 contains 13 residues. Germline CDR1 is LNHDA and CDR2 is SQIVND (reference sequence). Here the CDR3 reads CASSRDRGYEQYF. The CDR3 region has the DNA TGTGCCAGTAGTCGGGACAGGGGCTACGAGCAGTACTTC.

This clonotype occurred many times. This chain links TRBV7-7 with TRBJ2-7; TRBD1 matches at 9 bases. The CDR3 is 17 amino acids. CDR1 and CDR2 from the germline V gene are SSHAT and FNYEAQ (reference sequence). V gave up 5 bases and J gave up 2 bases; unmatched junction bases: 13. DNA of the CDR3: TGTGCCAGCAGCGCTAGTTTCACAGGGGGCCTAACCTACGAGCAGTACTTC. It translates to CASSASFTGGLTYEQYF.